This TCR beta chain was obtained from a study of blood T cell repertoires in COVID-19. Enrollment of patients from Seattle took place during active infection, with longitudinal follow-up. The CDR3 spans 10 residues. Germline V gene data show CDR1 as SQVTM and CDR2 as ANQGSEA. The V end was cut by 4 bases, the J end by 10 bases, with 10 bases between. In the authors' methods: Using reference gene primer amplification, nucleated cell counts were estimated. Libraries were prepared by immunoSEQ multiplex PCR; TCRdb keeps only in-frame clonotypes and omits some of them. That table gives V, J and clone size, and the DNA gave D and trimming. Of some 300,000 clones in the sample, roughly 90% were seen once.

The receptor comes from a woman aged 30 to 39 with COVID-19, enrolled during active disease. This chain links TRBV29-1 with TRBJ2-5; TRBD2 is a possible D gene (5 bases). The specimen sequenced was peripheral blood. The CDR3 DNA reads as TGCAGCGTTGGAGGGCCGGACCAGTACTTC. It yields the protein CSVGGPDQYF. Looking up the rest from reference TRBV29-1 and TRBJ2-5 gives the full variable domain: SAVISQKPSRDICQRGTSLTIQCQVDSQVTMMFWYRQQPGQSLTLIATANQGSEATYESGFVIDKFPISRPNLTFSTLTVSNMSPEDSSIYLCSVGGPDQYFGPGTRLLVL.